This T cell receptor beta chain was recorded in a study of blood T cell repertoires in COVID-19. Study-level information: COVID-19 samples, acute and convalescent, were from the United States, Italy and Spain. T cells, B-cell-depleted T cells, or PBMCs provided the cDNA or gDNA that served as material.

Original analysis: Scientists estimated how many nucleated cells there were by amplifying reference gene primers. TCRdb keeps only in-frame clones here, not all; method: immunoSEQ multiplex PCR. That table supplies the V and J calls and clone size; D and trimming were determined from the DNA. This table has 400,000 to 500,000 clones, 70% to 90% appearing once. Across about two dozen US areas, participants ranged in age from about 18 to 100 years. Per the germline V gene, CDR1 is MNHEY and CDR2 is SMNVEV (reference sequence). The V end lost 6 bases, the J end lost 7 bases, and 13 bases lay between the germline ends. The CDR3 runs to 13 residues.

The sequence was collected from a woman aged 18-35 years who had been exposed to COVID-19. Sequencing used PBMCs or T cells enriched from blood (not recorded which). V gene TRBV27 combines with J gene TRBJ1-3; no reliable D call. CDR3 protein: CASSRGELNTIYF. In nucleotides, the CDR3 is TGTGCCAGCAGCCGCGGGGAGCTTAACACCATATATTTT.